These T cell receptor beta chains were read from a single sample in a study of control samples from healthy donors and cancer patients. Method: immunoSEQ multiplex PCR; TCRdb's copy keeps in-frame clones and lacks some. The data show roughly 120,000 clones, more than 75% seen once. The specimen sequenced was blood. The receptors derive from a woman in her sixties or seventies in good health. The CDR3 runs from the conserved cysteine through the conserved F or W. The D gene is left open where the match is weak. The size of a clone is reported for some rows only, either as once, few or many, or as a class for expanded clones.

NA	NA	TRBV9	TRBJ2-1	TGTGCCAGCAGCGTAGGGTCCCGTAGCTCCTACAATGAGCAGTTCTTC	CASSVGSRSSYNEQFF
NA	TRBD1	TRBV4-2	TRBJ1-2	TGTGCCAGCAGCCAAGATCTACAGGGGGCTAACTATGGCTACACCTTC	CASSQDLQGANYGYTF
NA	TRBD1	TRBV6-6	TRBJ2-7	TGTGCCAGCAGTTACTCGGGACAGGGTGGTACCTACGAGCAGTACTTC	CASSYSGQGGTYEQYF
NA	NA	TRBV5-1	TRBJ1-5	TGCGCCAGCAGCTTGATGGGTGGGGCCTATAGTGTGAGCAATCAGCCCCAGCATTTT	CASSLMGGAYSVSNQPQHF
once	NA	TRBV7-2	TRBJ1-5	TGTGCCAGCAGCCCCGACAGTTTCAATCAGCCCCAGCATTTT	CASSPDSFNQPQHF
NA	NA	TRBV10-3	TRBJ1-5	TGTGCCATCAGCCCCCGGGAAAATAGCAATCAGCCCCAGCATTTT	CAISPRENSNQPQHF
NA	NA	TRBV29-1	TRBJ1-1	TGCAGCCTAAAGAATAGGCGACGGAACACTGAAGCTTTCTTT	CSLKNRRRNTEAFF
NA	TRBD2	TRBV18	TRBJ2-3	TGTGCCAGCTCACCCCCCAACTTCGGGGGGGCACAAGATACGCAGTATTTT	CASSPPNFGGAQDTQYF
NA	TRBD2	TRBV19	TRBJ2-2	TGTGCCAGTAGGAGCGGGGGGGACACCGGGGAGCTGTTTTTT	CASRSGGDTGELFF
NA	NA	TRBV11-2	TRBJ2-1	TGTGCCAGCAGCTGGGCTCCGAATAACAATGAGCAGTTCTTC	CASSWAPNNNEQFF
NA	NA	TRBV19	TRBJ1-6	TGTGCCAGTAGTACCAGGGGATACGGTAATTCACCCCTCCACTTT	CASSTRGYGNSPLHF
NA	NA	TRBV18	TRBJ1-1	TGTGCCAGCTCACAGGGCTCAGCGAACACTGAAGCTTTCTTT	CASSQGSANTEAFF
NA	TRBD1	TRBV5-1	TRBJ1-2	TGCGCCAGCAGCCCTGGGCCCGGGACAGGGGCGTACGGCTATGGCTACACCTTC	CASSPGPGTGAYGYGYTF
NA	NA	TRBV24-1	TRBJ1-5	TGTGCCACCAGTGAGCCGACACCTAGCAATCAGCCCCAGCATTTT	CATSEPTPSNQPQHF
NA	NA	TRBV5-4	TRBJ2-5	TGTGCCAGCAGCTTGGAAATGGCTGTGGAGTACCAAGAGACCCAGTACTTC	CASSLEMAVEYQETQYF
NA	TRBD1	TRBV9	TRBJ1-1	TGTGCCAGCAGCCCGCGGACAGGGGCGAGGACTGAAGCTTTCTTT	CASSPRTGARTEAFF
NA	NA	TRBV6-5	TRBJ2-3	TGTGCCAGCAGATACACAGATACGCAGTATTTT	CASRYTDTQYF
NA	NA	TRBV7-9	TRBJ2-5	TGTGCCAGCGCCCGAGGACAGCTAGAGACCCAGTACTTC	CASARGQLETQYF